These T cell receptor beta chains were read from a single sample in a study of shared clonotypes between healthy human individuals. The repertoire was sequenced with immunoSEQ multiplex PCR; TCRdb's copy has only in-frame clones and lacks some. The sample gives 2 million to 3 million clones, 80% to 95% of which show up once; 0.36% is in the top ten. The material sequenced was naive CD4+ T cells from PBMCs. The receptor set was obtained from a man younger than 35 in good health. Some clones in this sample may be carry-over from other donors' samples. Each CDR3 is given with its conserved first and last residue. Size is omitted from some rows. Given values are once, few, many or a class for expanded clones.

size,V,CDR3
.,TRBV6-1,CASRLRTTQNYEQYF
.,TRBV5-1,CASSLGVGGRTEAFF
.,TRBV7-3,CASSLAPGGYTDTQYF
.,TRBV5-1,CASKGQGANTEAFF
.,TRBV28,CATIGNTIYF
.,TRBV7-2,CASSPGAAGPLPQHF
.,TRBV19,CASSITADTDTQYF
.,TRBV6-1,CASSELFDTGELFF
.,TRBV5-1,CASSSYSGLGFEQYF
.,TRBV11-2,CASSLLSGSSYNEQFF
.,TRBV4-2,CASSHGTPERTEAFF
.,TRBV18,CASSRGGDTEAFF
.,TRBV9,CASSTSPDSYGYTF
once,TRBV30,CAWSVGTSGYNEQFF
.,TRBV27,CASSWDRGLNNEQFF
.,TRBV2,CASSEVDGKNTIYF
.,TRBV28,CASSTRQGKVGQPQHF
.,TRBV7-2,CASSQRDTGELFF
.,TRBV7-2,CASSPQVNYNEQFF
once,TRBV5-1,CASSVRLAETQYF
once,TRBV30,CAFTRGLLNTGELFF